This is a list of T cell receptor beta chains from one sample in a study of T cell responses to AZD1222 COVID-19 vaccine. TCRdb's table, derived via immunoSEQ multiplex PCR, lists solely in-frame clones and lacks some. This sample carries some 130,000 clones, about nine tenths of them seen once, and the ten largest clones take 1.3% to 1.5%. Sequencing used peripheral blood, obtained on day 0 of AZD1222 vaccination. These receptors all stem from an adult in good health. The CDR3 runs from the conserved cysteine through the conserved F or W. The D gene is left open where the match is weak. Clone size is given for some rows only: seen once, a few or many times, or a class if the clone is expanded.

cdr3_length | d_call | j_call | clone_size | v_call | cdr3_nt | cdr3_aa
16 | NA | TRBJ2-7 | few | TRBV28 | TGTGCCAGCAGTTCCCTTGGGACTCTCCAGGCCTACGAGCAGTACTTC | CASSSLGTLQAYEQYF
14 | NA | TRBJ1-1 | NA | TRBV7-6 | TGTGCCAGCAGCCCGGGGGCTTCAAACACTGAAGCTTTCTTT | CASSPGASNTEAFF
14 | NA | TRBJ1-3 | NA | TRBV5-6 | TGTGCCAGCAGCCCCCGGCGCTCTGGAAACACCATATATTTT | CASSPRRSGNTIYF
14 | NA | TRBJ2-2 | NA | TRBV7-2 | TGTGCCAGCAGCATAAACCAGGGGGGCGGGGAGCTGTTTTTT | CASSINQGGGELFF
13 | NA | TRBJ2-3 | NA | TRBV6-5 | TGTGCCAGCAGGGGGGCTAACACAGATACGCAGTATTTT | CASRGANTDTQYF
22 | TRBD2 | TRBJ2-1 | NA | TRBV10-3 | TGTGCCATCAGTGAGTCGACTCGAAGGACTAGCGGGGCCGTTCCCTCCTACAATGAGCAGTTCTTC | CAISESTRRTSGAVPSYNEQFF
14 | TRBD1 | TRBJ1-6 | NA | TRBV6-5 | TGTGCCAGCACCACAGGGGTATTTAATTCACCCCTCCACTTT | CASTTGVFNSPLHF
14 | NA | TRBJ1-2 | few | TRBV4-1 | TGCGCCAGCAGTGACAGGTTAACTAACTATGGCTACACCTTC | CASSDRLTNYGYTF
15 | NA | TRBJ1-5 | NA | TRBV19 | TGTGCCAGTACGATGGCCCCAGGGGCGGATCAGCCCCAGCATTTT | CASTMAPGADQPQHF
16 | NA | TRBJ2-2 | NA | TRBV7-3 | TGTGCCAGCAGCCCCCCCGGTGGGCCAAACACCGGGGAGCTGTTTTTT | CASSPPGGPNTGELFF
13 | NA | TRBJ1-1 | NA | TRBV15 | TGTGCCACCAGCAGAGAAGGGAACACTGAAGCTTTCTTT | CATSREGNTEAFF
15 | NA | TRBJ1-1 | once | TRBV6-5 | TGTGCCAGCAGTTACTCGGAGGGGGGCATCACTGAAGCTTTCTTT | CASSYSEGGITEAFF